There are many counts of the clone carrying this T cell receptor (beta chain). Its antigen is undetermined. Each CDR3 protein gets one entry after TCRdb re-called the multiplex PCR reads with MiXCR. The profile shows about 230,000 distinct CDR3 sequences, 32% of them singletons. The lymph nodes were axillary draining lymph nodes from breast cancer patients. CDR1 is SGDLS, CDR2 YYNGEE, per germline. The ends lost 3 bases at V and 12 bases at J; junction bases unmatched: 7. CDR3 length: 13 amino acids. This sample is part of a study of breast tumors, draining lymph nodes, adjacent tissues. General study findings and limits: Data only fit, rather than demonstrated, lymph node origin of most tumor T cells.

The specimen sequenced was axillary lymph node tissue. This sequence was found in a female donor with breast cancer. Some clones in this sample may be carry-over from other donors' samples. The chain couples TRBV9 to TRBJ1-4; TRBD1 aligns across 8 bases. Written as DNA, the CDR3 is TGTGCCAGCAGCGCCTGGGCACAGGGGGAACTGTTTTTT. Translating it yields CASSAWAQGELFF.